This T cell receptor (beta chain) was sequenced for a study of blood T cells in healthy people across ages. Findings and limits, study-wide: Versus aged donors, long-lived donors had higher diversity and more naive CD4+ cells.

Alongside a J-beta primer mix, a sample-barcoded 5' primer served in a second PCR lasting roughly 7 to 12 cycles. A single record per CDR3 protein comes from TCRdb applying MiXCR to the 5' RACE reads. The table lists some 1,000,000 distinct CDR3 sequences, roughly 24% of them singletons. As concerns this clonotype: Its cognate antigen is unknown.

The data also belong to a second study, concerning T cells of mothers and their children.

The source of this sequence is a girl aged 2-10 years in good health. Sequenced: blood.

CDR3 loop: CASSEYYGTAYEQYF. CDR3 nucleotide sequence: TGTGCCAGCAGTGAATACTACGGGACAGCCTACGAGCAGTACTTC. V is TRBV25-1 and J is TRBJ2-5; 7 nucleotides align to TRBD1. The DNA end is more similar to TRBJ2-7, so the J call may be wrong. This CDR3 is 15 amino acids long. CDR1 and CDR2 from the germline V gene are MGHDK and SYGVNS.